This TCR beta chain was observed in a study of blood T cell repertoires in COVID-19. Study background: Spain, Italy and the United States supplied samples that represented acute and convalescent COVID-19. From T cells, B-cell-depleted T cells, or PBMCs came the material, which was cDNA or gDNA.

In the original workflow: Reference gene primer amplification in the assay estimated nucleated cell counts. TCRdb keeps only in-frame clones here, not all; method: immunoSEQ multiplex PCR. V and J calls and clone size come straight from that table; D and trimming were deduced from the DNA. Seen here are approximately 240,000 clones, 80% to 85% observed once, and the top ten hold roughly 3%. This CDR3 contains 13 residues. CDR1 is LGHDT, CDR2 YNNKEL, per germline (reference sequence). Trimming cost V 3 bases and J 2 bases, with 8 bases left between them. V and J are TRBV3-1 (or the pseudogene TRBV3-2) and TRBJ2-7, with a tentative D call TRBD2 (5 bases). The clonotype was recovered from a woman younger than 45 who had recovered from COVID-19. The sample taken for sequencing was peripheral blood. The CDR3 sequence is CASSQRATYEQYF. Here the CDR3 DNA reads TGTGCCAGCAGCCAGCGGGCGACCTACGAGCAGTACTTC.